Below, 31 T cell receptor beta chains from the same sample are listed, as sequenced in a study of T cell responses to AZD1222 COVID-19 vaccine. The assay was immunoSEQ multiplex PCR, and TCRdb's table has in-frame clones only and misses some. The table has roughly 71,000 clones, approximately 81% seen once. The sample was peripheral blood, taken on day 0 of AZD1222 vaccination. Receptor source: an adult in good health.

V gene TRBV12-3 or TRBV12-4 combines with J gene TRBJ1-2, with a tentative D call TRBD1 (5 bases). This CDR3 has 12 amino acids. V was cut by 5 bases and J by 7 bases, with 11 bases left in between. Written as DNA, the CDR3 is TGTGCCAGCAGTCCTTCGGGGCTTGGCTACACCTTC. Encoded protein: CASSPSGLGYTF.

The rearrangement uses TRBV30 and TRBJ1-1, with a tentative D call TRBD1 (5 bases). Looked up from germline, CDR1 is GTSNPN and CDR2 is SVGIG (reference sequence). Trimming removed 3 bases at V and 0 bases at J, with 14 bases between. The CDR3 totals 15 residues. The CDR3 region is CAWRRLLTVNTEAFF. The CDR3 DNA sequence: TGTGCCTGGAGACGGTTACTGACAGTGAACACTGAAGCTTTCTTT.

The CDR3 coding sequence is TGTGCCAGCAGCTTTACGGACGGGGAGACCCAGTACTTC. It is translated as CASSFTDGETQYF. The V and J genes are TRBV7-6 and TRBJ2-5; D uncertain. V lost 3 bases to trimming and J lost 5 bases, with 10 bases between them. The CDR3 contains 13 residues. Germline CDR1 and CDR2: SGHVS and FNYEAQ.

This clone was seen a few times. The chain uses TRBV18 and TRBJ2-5; possible D gene TRBD2, 5 bases. This CDR3 comprises 14 residues. V lost 3 bases, J lost 4 bases, and 12 bases lay in between. CDR1 and CDR2 from the germline V gene are KGHSH and LQKENI. The CDR3 spells CASSPIGGSETQYF. CDR3 sequence (DNA): TGTGCCAGCTCACCGATCGGAGGTTCAGAGACCCAGTACTTC. The complete variable domain, with remaining parts taken from reference TRBV18 and TRBJ2-5, reads NAGVMQNPRHLVRRRGQEARLRCSPMKGHSHVYWYRQLPEEGLKFMVYLQKENIIDESGMPKERFSAEFPKEGPSILRIQQVVRGDSAAYFCASSPIGGSETQYFGPGTRLLVL.

This clone was recorded only once. The V and J genes are TRBV4-1 and TRBJ2-2, with D unresolved. The CDR3 has 11 residues. Per the germline V gene, CDR1 is MGHRA and CDR2 is YSYEKL. V was trimmed by 4 bases and J by 7 bases, leaving 4 bases between them. The CDR3 DNA reads as TGCGCCAGCAGCCTAAGCGGGGAGCTGTTTTTT. Translated, it gives CASSLSGELFF.

This sequence joins TRBV7-8 and TRBJ2-3; D possibly uses TRBD1 or TRBD2 (6 bases each). CDR1 is SGHVS and CDR2 is FQNEAQ in the germline V gene. V was pared by 1 base and J by 2 bases, with 10 bases between. The CDR3 is 15 residues long. DNA of the CDR3: TGTGCCAGCAGCTTAGGAGGGGGGTACACAGATACGCAGTATTTT. It translates to CASSLGGGYTDTQYF.

The chain carries TRBV6-5 and TRBJ1-2; perhaps TRBD1 as D (6 bases). The CDR3 covers 13 residues. With 7 bases removed from V and 8 bases from J, the gap between germline ends came to 17 bases. Looked up from germline, CDR1 is MNHEY and CDR2 is SVGAGI. The CDR3 DNA follows: TGTGCCAGCATCCCAGGGGAGTTTCGCGGCTACACCTTC. The encoded protein is CASIPGEFRGYTF.

The chain couples TRBV12-5 to TRBJ1-1; no firm D call. Germline-derived CDR1 and CDR2 are LGHNT and FRNRAP. Trimming cost V 2 bases and J 0 bases, with 4 bases left between them. CDR3 length equals 13 residues. The CDR3 DNA reads as TGTGCTAGTGGTTTGTCAATGAACACTGAAGCTTTCTTT. The encoded protein is CASGLSMNTEAFF.

The rearrangement uses TRBV7-6 and TRBJ1-1, with no clear D. V was pared by 4 bases and J by 1 base, with 13 bases between. The CDR3 totals 15 residues. The germline V gene encodes CDR1 SGHVS and CDR2 FNYEAQ. The CDR3 region is CASSSGLETNTEAFF. Here the CDR3 DNA reads TGTGCCAGCAGCTCCGGACTAGAGACGAACACTGAAGCTTTCTTT.

V is TRBV24-1 and J is TRBJ1-2; D call uncertain. Germline CDR1 KGHDR, CDR2 SFDVKD. Deletions cut 4 bases from V and 2 bases from J, with 7 bases between. This CDR3 has 13 residues. In DNA form, the CDR3 reads TGTGCCACCAGTGAAGGTACCAACTATGGCTACACCTTC. Translation: CATSEGTNYGYTF.

The genes are TRBV18 and TRBJ1-3; D uncertain. Germline CDR1 reads KGHSH; CDR2 reads LQKENI. V was cut by 2 bases and J by 8 bases, with 7 bases left in between. The CDR3 sequence is 12 residues long. CDR3 loop: CASSPSGDTIYF. CDR3 coding DNA: TGTGCCAGCTCACCATCCGGGGACACCATATATTTT.

The V call is TRBV2, the J call TRBJ1-6, with D uncertain. CDR3 length: 18 residues. CDR1 SNHLY and CDR2 FYNNEI come from the germline V gene. V was trimmed by 0 bases and J by 0 bases, leaving 12 bases between them. The CDR3 bases are TGTGCCAGCAGTGAAGCGAGGGTTTCGAACTCCTATAATTCACCCCTCCACTTT. Its protein is CASSEARVSNSYNSPLHF.

The chain joins TRBV6-4 to TRBJ2-1, with 12 bases identical to TRBD2. The CDR3 covers 17 residues. Germline V gene data show CDR1 as MRHNA and CDR2 as SNTAGT. After removal of 0 bases from V and 7 bases from J, the junction contained 7 bases not matched to a gene. For the CDR3, the DNA is TGTGCCAGCAGTGACTCTCCTCTAGCGGGAGGGTCGAATGAGCAGTTCTTC. It is translated as CASSDSPLAGGSNEQFF.

This clone was seen more than once but under ten times. This chain joins TRBV4-1 and TRBJ1-4; a weak D match, TRBD1 (6 bases). The CDR3 totals 16 residues. CDR1 MGHRA and CDR2 YSYEKL come from the germline V gene. Trimming took 1 base from V and 4 from J, leaving 13 bases between them. The DNA of the CDR3 is TGCGCCAGCAGCCAAGTCCAGGGGTGGGTTAATGAAAAACTGTTTTTT. Amino acids: CASSQVQGWVNEKLFF.

This chain links TRBV19 with TRBJ2-6, with D maybe TRBD1 (5 bases). V shed 3 bases and J shed 0 bases, with 15 bases lying between them. This CDR3 is 18 amino acids long. Per the germline V gene, CDR1 is LNHDA and CDR2 is SQIVND (reference sequence). This CDR3 is CASSIGSGLLSGANVLTF. CDR3 in DNA: TGTGCCAGTAGTATTGGTTCAGGGTTACTCTCTGGGGCCAACGTCCTGACTTTC.

This sequence joins TRBV2 and TRBJ1-6, with 8 bases matching TRBD1. The ends lost 4 bases at V and 6 bases at J; junction bases unmatched: 5. This CDR3 is 15 amino acids long. Germline values: CDR1 SNHLY, CDR2 FYNNEI. The CDR3 spells CASSAADRANSPLHF. The CDR3 region has the DNA TGTGCCAGCAGTGCGGCGGACAGGGCTAATTCACCCCTCCACTTT.

This rearrangement joins TRBV19 to TRBJ1-1; D is uncertain. The CDR3 loop spans 12 amino acids. Germline lookup yields CDR1 LNHDA and CDR2 SQIVND (reference sequence). The germline V and J ends were trimmed by 3 bases and 6 bases, with 8 bases remaining between them. The CDR3 DNA reads TGTGCCAGTAGTATCTCGAATTCTGAAGCTTTCTTT. Its protein is CASSISNSEAFF.

This clone was picked up a small number of times. The chain uses TRBV15 and TRBJ2-7; 9 positions match TRBD1. The germline gives CDR1 LNHNV, CDR2 YYDKDF (reference sequence). Germline trimming cut 2 bases from V and 5 bases from J; bases unmatched to any gene: 4. CDR3 size: 14 residues. The CDR3 reads CATSRLTGGDEQYF. The CDR3 nucleotides read TGTGCCACCAGCAGACTGACAGGGGGTGACGAGCAGTACTTC.

V gene TRBV9 combines with J gene TRBJ1-3, with D possibly being TRBD1 (5 bases). Trimming took off 0 bases at V and 9 bases at J, with 16 bases between the two ends. Germline loops: CDR1 SGDLS, CDR2 YYNGEE. The CDR3 covers 15 residues. The CDR3 DNA is TGTGCCAGCAGCGTAGGAAGGGGCGCCGAGGCCACCATATATTTT. It is translated as CASSVGRGAEATIYF. Looking up the rest from reference TRBV9 and TRBJ1-3 gives the full variable domain: DSGVTQTPKHLITATGQRVTLRCSPRSGDLSVYWYQQSLDQGLQFLIQYYNGEERAKGNILERFSAQQFPDLHSELNLSSLELGDSALYFCASSVGRGAEATIYFGEGSWLTVV.

This clone was found once. The chain recombines TRBV7-3 with TRBJ1-5; TRBD1 might be the D (5 bases). The CDR3 length is 12 residues. In germline, CDR1 is SGHTA, CDR2 FQGTGA. V was shortened by 4 bases and J by 7 bases, with 8 bases between the two germline ends. As DNA, the CDR3 is TGTGCCAGCAGCTCAGGGCGGCAGCCCCAGCATTTT. Amino acids: CASSSGRQPQHF.

V gene TRBV3-1 (or the pseudogene TRBV3-2) combines with J gene TRBJ2-5; 10 bases match TRBD2. The CDR3 length is 16 residues. J lost 1 base, V lost 4 bases, and 6 bases had no gene match. Per the germline V gene, CDR1 is LGHDT and CDR2 is YNNKEL (reference sequence). The CDR3: CASSRGVAGGQETQYF. CDR3 nucleotide sequence: TGTGCCAGCAGCCGGGGAGTAGCGGGGGGCCAAGAGACCCAGTACTTC.

This chain uses TRBV5-6 with TRBJ2-2; TRBD2 matches 9 bases. This CDR3 has 14 amino acids. The J segment lost 3 bases and the V segment lost 7 bases, leaving 4 bases of the junction unmatched. The germline gives CDR1 SGHDT, CDR2 YYEEEE. DNA of the CDR3: TGTGCCAGCGCGGGGGGGCGACACACCGGGGAGCTGTTTTTT. It is translated as CASAGGRHTGELFF.

In this sample, this clone turned up a few times. This chain connects TRBV19 to TRBJ2-7, with 7 positions matching TRBD2. CDR3 length equals 15 residues. V shed 4 bases, J shed 7 bases, and the junction held 13 bases outside the gene matches. Germline values: CDR1 LNHDA, CDR2 SQIVND (reference sequence). The CDR3 bases are TGTGCCAGTAGTAAAAGCGGGATTGGGTGGAGGGAGCAGTACTTC. Its protein is CASSKSGIGWREQYF.

J is TRBJ2-7 and V is TRBV3-1 (or the pseudogene TRBV3-2); no reliable D call. Germline CDR1 is LGHDT and CDR2 is YNNKEL (reference sequence). The CDR3 has 14 residues. V lost 0 bases and J 3 bases, leaving 9 bases between the germline ends. The CDR3 spells CASSQEMGDYEQYF. CDR3 bases: TGTGCCAGCAGCCAAGAAATGGGCGACTACGAGCAGTACTTC.

V gene TRBV18 combines with J gene TRBJ1-2, with D possibly being TRBD1 (5 bases). The CDR3 has 15 amino acids. Trimming pared 0 bases from V and 4 bases from J, leaving 12 bases between. Germline assignment: CDR1 KGHSH and CDR2 LQKENI. CDR3 loop: CASSPPTRTTYGYTF. CDR3 nucleotide sequence: TGTGCCAGCTCACCACCGACACGGACAACCTATGGCTACACCTTC.

This chain connects TRBV19 to TRBJ1-3, with D perhaps TRBD1 (5 bases). CDR1 is LNHDA and CDR2 is SQIVND in the germline V gene (reference sequence). The V gene lost 3 bases and the J gene lost 1 base, with 7 bases spanning the gap. The CDR3 runs to 14 residues. CDR3 coding DNA: TGTGCCAGTAGTATTTGGGGGTCTGGAAACACCATATATTTT. Its translation: CASSIWGSGNTIYF.

This clone was seen repeatedly, ten times or more. The chain employs TRBV12-3 or TRBV12-4 and TRBJ2-6; either TRBD1 or TRBD2 may fit D (5 bases each). The CDR3 spans 13 residues. The germline V and J ends were trimmed by 6 bases and 8 bases, with 11 bases remaining between them. The CDR3 DNA is TGTGCCAGCAGACCCACGGGGCCCAACGTCCTGACTTTC. Amino acids: CASRPTGPNVLTF.

The chain carries TRBV6-5 and TRBJ1-3; D not resolved. The CDR3 loop spans 15 amino acids. Germline V lookup: CDR1 MNHEY, CDR2 SVGAGI. The ends were cut back, 4 bases at V and 0 bases at J, with 10 bases in the middle. CDR3 region: CASSSQWGSGNTIYF. CDR3 coding DNA: TGTGCCAGCAGTTCGCAATGGGGCTCTGGAAACACCATATATTTT.

This clone came up a few times. V is TRBV19 and J is TRBJ1-5, with TRBD1 matching over 7 bases. The CDR3 runs 16 residues. Germline V gene lookup returns CDR1 LNHDA and CDR2 SQIVND (reference sequence). V gave up 3 bases and J gave up 7 bases; unmatched junction bases: 12. CDR3 protein: CASSILPTGVKQPQHF. In nucleotides, the CDR3 is TGTGCCAGTAGTATTCTGCCCACAGGGGTGAAACAGCCCCAGCATTTT.

J is TRBJ1-2 and V is TRBV6-6, with 10 bases that match TRBD1. Germline CDR1 is MNHNY and CDR2 is SVGAGI (reference sequence). V was clipped by 7 bases and J by 6 bases; unmatched bases: 8. The CDR3 has 14 amino acids. The DNA for the CDR3 is TGTGCCAGCACCCTATCCGGGACAGGGGATGGCTACACCTTC. This translates into CASTLSGTGDGYTF.

The chain has TRBV2 and TRBJ1-4, with D uncertain. Germline V lookup: CDR1 SNHLY, CDR2 FYNNEI. This CDR3 has 14 amino acids. V lost 3 bases and J lost 7, with 12 bases in between. In nucleotides, the CDR3 is TGTGCCAGCAGTGAGGCAGGATACCTTGAAAAACTGTTTTTT. Translation: CASSEAGYLEKLFF.